This entry lists 32 T cell receptor beta chains sequenced from one sample in a study of CXCR3-negative and CXCR3-positive naive CD8 T cells (dated by TCRdb to between 2019 and 2020). Which antigens these TCRs recognize remains unknown. On the study overall, not on this receptor specifically: TRB CDR3s from CXCR3-positive naive cells showed higher hydrophobicity (lower Kidera factor 4), lower energy, and higher strength and volume indices than CXCR3-negative naive cells.

Sequencing relied on a NextSeq 550. The Human TCR Profiling Kit (MiLaboratory) was used to make UMI-labeled 5' RACE TRB cDNA libraries. TCRdb reprocessed the reads and assigns one entry to each CDR3 protein sequence, leaving out DNA. This sample's table lists over 50,000 distinct CDR3 sequences. The top ten clones comprise around 0.8% of the sample. The source material was naive CXCR3+ CD8+ T cells from blood. The label giving this sample's cell subset or site can be read as: CD45RO-CCR7+CD27+CD95- naive CD8+ T cells expressing CXCR3 (TNR3+). The receptors stem from a human donor in good health. Some clones in this sample may be carry-over from other donors' samples.

The chain joins TRBV29-1 to TRBJ2-1; the TCRdb call, TRBD2, lacks DNA for checking. Germline V gene data show CDR1 as SQVTM and CDR2 as ANQGSEA. This CDR3 region has 13 residues. Here the CDR3 reads CSVDRPGGNEQFF.

The chain is built from TRBV28 and TRBJ2-2. The CDR3 is made up of 17 amino acids. The V gene's germline CDR1 is MDHEN and CDR2 SYDVKM. CDR3: CASSQRRNERNTGELFF.

The rearrangement joins TRBV10-3 to TRBJ1-4; lacking DNA, the TRBD1 call made by TCRdb goes unchecked. The CDR3 is made up of 15 amino acids. CDR1 and CDR2 (germline): ENHRY, SYGVKD. The CDR3 sequence is CAISEGTGGVEKLFF.

The chain links TRBV9 to TRBJ2-1; TCRdb reports TRBD2, a call that lacks DNA to check it against. Germline V gene data show CDR1 as SGDLS and CDR2 as YYNGEE. There are 15 residues in the CDR3. The CDR3: CASSVTSGGANEQFF.

The chain is built from TRBV5-6 and TRBJ1-2; without DNA, the TCRdb call of TRBD1 cannot be checked. From germline, CDR1 is SGHDT and CDR2 YYEEEE. This CDR3 is built from 15 residues. CDR3 amino acids: CASSIADRGNYGYTF. Full variable domain (outside the CDR3, taken from reference TRBV5-6 and TRBJ1-2): DAGVTQSPTHLIKTRGQQVTLRCSPKSGHDTVSWYQQALGQGPQFIFQYYEEEERQRGNFPDRFSGHQFPNYSSELNVNALLLGDSALYLCASSIADRGNYGYTFGSGTRLTVV.

The J gene is TRBJ1-5, the V gene TRBV28; no DNA is available, so the TRBD1 call from TCRdb remains unchecked. Looked up from germline, CDR1 is MDHEN and CDR2 is SYDVKM. The CDR3 covers 17 residues. The CDR3 region is CASRKTGTHYGNQPQHF.

The chain uses TRBV28 and TRBJ1-1; the D call from TCRdb, TRBD1, cannot be confirmed without DNA. Germline V gene sequence: CDR1 MDHEN, CDR2 SYDVKM. The CDR3 has 14 residues. CDR3 sequence: CASIREGARSEAFF. The full variable domain, with the rest looked up from reference TRBV28 and TRBJ1-1, is DVKVTQSSRYLVKRTGEKVFLECVQDMDHENMFWYRQDPGLGLRLIYFSYDVKMKEKGDIPEGYSVSREKKERFSLILESASTNQTSMYLCASIREGARSEAFFGQGTRLTVV.

This chain links TRBV29-1 with TRBJ1-3. In germline, CDR1 is SQVTM, CDR2 ANQGSEA. The CDR3 is 14 residues long. CDR3 sequence reads: CSVVAGDSGNTIYF.

The chain links TRBV6-5 to TRBJ2-2; without DNA, the TCRdb call of TRBD1 cannot be checked. CDR1 MNHEY and CDR2 SVGAGI come from the germline V gene. The CDR3 runs 16 residues. CDR3 residues: CASSYSEGGKTGELFF.

This rearrangement joins TRBV14 to TRBJ2-1; without DNA, the TCRdb call of TRBD1 cannot be checked. The germline gives CDR1 SGHDN, CDR2 FVKESK. This CDR3 spans 14 amino acids. The chain's CDR3 is CASRLTGGHNEQFF.

CDR3 loop: CSVVRGPIYEQYF. V is TRBV29-1 and J is TRBJ2-7; TCRdb outputs TRBD1, but without DNA this stays unchecked. Per the germline V gene, CDR1 is SQVTM and CDR2 is ANQGSEA. The CDR3 contains 13 residues.

The J gene is TRBJ1-6, the V gene TRBV4-3. Germline values: CDR1 LGHNA, CDR2 YSLEER. The length of the CDR3 is 16 residues. The CDR3 spells CASSQDRGQTNSPLHF.

The V call is TRBV21-1, the J call TRBJ2-1; there is no DNA to check the TCRdb D call of TRBD1. TRBV21-1 is recorded as a pseudogene. The CDR3 covers 15 residues. CDR3 region: CASSGGTGANNEQFF.

The CDR3: CASSQDPAGGNTYEQYF. The J gene is TRBJ2-7, the V gene TRBV4-3; TCRdb proposes TRBD1, but this gene call is untestable without DNA. The germline V gene encodes CDR1 LGHNA and CDR2 YSLEER. This CDR3 is 17 amino acids long.

The V gene is TRBV4-1, the J gene TRBJ2-1; without DNA, the TCRdb call of TRBD1 cannot be checked. This CDR3 contains 16 residues. From germline, CDR1 is MGHRA and CDR2 YSYEKL. This CDR3 reads CASSQEPGNGYNEQFF.

J is TRBJ1-2 and V is TRBV11-3; TCRdb outputs TRBD1, but without DNA this stays unchecked. This CDR3 is built from 15 residues. CDR1 is SGHNT, CDR2 YENEEA, per germline. This chain's CDR3 is CASSLAAGSDYGYTF.

The V and J genes are TRBV28 and TRBJ2-3; TCRdb names TRBD1, which stays unverified in the absence of DNA. CDR3 size: 16 residues. Germline CDR1 reads MDHEN; CDR2 reads SYDVKM. This CDR3 reads CASSEMGRKITDTQYF.

The rearrangement uses TRBV6-5 and TRBJ1-1. The CDR3 spans 16 residues. Per germline, CDR1 MNHEY and CDR2 SVGAGI. The CDR3 sequence is CASSYLTAGLNTEAFF.

J is TRBJ2-2 and V is TRBV25-1. The CDR3 runs 14 residues. Germline V gene lookup returns CDR1 MGHDK and CDR2 SYGVNS. The CDR3 spells CATSGLANTGELFF.

The rearrangement uses TRBV9 and TRBJ2-7; TCRdb selects TRBD1, and the lack of DNA leaves this call unchecked. The CDR3 totals 13 residues. CDR1 and CDR2 (germline): SGDLS, YYNGEE. The CDR3 sequence is CASGPGQGYEQYF.

The rearrangement links TRBV2 to TRBJ2-5. Per the germline V gene, CDR1 is SNHLY and CDR2 is FYNNEI. The CDR3 is 16 amino acids. The CDR3 region is CASSDRLPRYQETQYF.

The chain combines TRBV4-3 with TRBJ2-3; the TCRdb D gene call, TRBD2, has no DNA to confirm it. The CDR3 has 18 amino acids. Germline loops: CDR1 LGHNA, CDR2 YSLEER. CDR3 residues: CASSDTLPFSGATDTQYF.

The chain combines TRBV29-1 with TRBJ1-2. Per the germline V gene, CDR1 is SQVTM and CDR2 is ANQGSEA. This CDR3 contains 13 residues. CDR3 amino acids: CSVEAFWGYGYTF.

The chain employs TRBV29-1 and TRBJ1-2. The CDR3 covers 11 residues. Germline CDR1 reads SQVTM; CDR2 reads ANQGSEA. CDR3 sequence: CSAWTLYGYTF.

The chain carries TRBV29-1 and TRBJ2-7. Germline lookup yields CDR1 SQVTM and CDR2 ANQGSEA. CDR3 length: 13 residues. Here the CDR3 reads CSVEQGSSYEQYF.

J is TRBJ2-5 and V is TRBV20-1; the D call of TRBD2 rests on TCRdb alone, since no DNA is present to check it. This CDR3 is 15 amino acids long. Germline CDR1 is DFQATT and CDR2 is SNEGSKA (reference sequence). The CDR3 here is CSASRREAVQETQYF.

The chain combines TRBV27 with TRBJ1-1; lacking DNA, the TRBD1 call made by TCRdb goes unchecked. The CDR3 is made up of 14 amino acids. Germline CDR1 is MNHEY and CDR2 is SMNVEV (reference sequence). CDR3 amino acids: CASSRTDLNTEAFF.

The chain has TRBV20-1 and TRBJ1-1; as DNA is missing, the TRBD1 call by TCRdb cannot be tested. Germline V CDR1 and CDR2: DFQATT, SNEGSKA (reference sequence). CDR3 length: 14 residues. CDR3 amino acids: CSASQWRTGKQAFF.

This rearrangement joins TRBV7-9 to TRBJ1-3; TCRdb selects TRBD1, and the lack of DNA leaves this call unchecked. The CDR3 runs to 16 residues. The germline CDR1 and CDR2 sequences are SEHNR and FQNEAQ (reference sequence). The CDR3 loop is CASSLGDTRSGNTIYF.

The rearrangement uses TRBV5-6 and TRBJ2-2. Germline V CDR1 and CDR2: SGHDT, YYEEEE. CDR3 length: 11 residues. The CDR3 here is CASRAAGELFF.

This chain uses TRBV7-9 with TRBJ2-1; TCRdb selects TRBD1, and the lack of DNA leaves this call unchecked. Germline loops: CDR1 SEHNR, CDR2 FQNEAQ (reference sequence). This CDR3 contains 14 residues. The CDR3 reads CASSTPESDHEQFF.

The chain couples TRBV6-6 to TRBJ2-5. The CDR3 runs to 12 residues. Germline loops: CDR1 MNHNY, CDR2 SVGAGI (reference sequence). The CDR3 is CASSYSRETQYF.